This T cell receptor beta chain was sequenced for a study of cytomegalovirus exposure and HLA in healthy donors (dated by TCRdb to 2017 to 2019). Notes on the research overall: In an earlier analysis of under 600 of the donors, 276 Gb of sequence data and roughly 100 million unique TCR beta sequences from 150 million to 200 million T cells were reported. An earlier analysis of several hundred of the donors used high-throughput TCR beta sequencing to judge whether each TCR beta V gene segment behaved as functional or pseudogenic. A handful of DR-DQ haplotypes were handled as single units for association and clustering because linkage in the cohort was strong. To predict cytomegalovirus infection status, the study combined high-throughput TCR immunosequencing, statistical association of individual TCRs with disease status, and machine learning. Both class I and class II loci were covered by HLA typing, at four-digit resolution. The study aimed to test whether cataloging public T cell receptors could reveal signatures of past pathogen exposure. An early release covering roughly 600 HLA-typed donors comprised approximately 290 gigabases of sequencing data and around 85 million unique TCR sequences. Besides the first cohort of around 700 subjects, a separate validation cohort made up of roughly 130 different subjects was used. The genetic ancestry cluster associated with self-reported Caucasian donors included over 65% of the 398 genotyped donors. In a later analysis, previously published TCR beta repertoires from 666 donors were re-analyzed and high-resolution HLA genotyping was added so that TCR occurrence patterns could be studied. The number of donors typed differed by locus, with 629-630 for A, B, C, DRB1 and DQB1, around 500 for DQA1, 600 to 610 for DPA1, and around 460 for DPB1. Among about 360 genotyped donors of the cohort, an average of approximately 250,000 unique TCR beta nucleotide sequences were sequenced per donor, about a sixth of them non-productive. Rather than drawing on any new phenotypic data, the later analysis identified candidate immune exposures from TCR beta sequences and the way those sequences occurred across donors. Using immunosequencing, the study profiled T cell repertoires from roughly 650 subjects and related those repertoires to cytomegalovirus serostatus. Donor age, sex, ethnicity and CMV serostatus were compiled alongside the repertoire data. Every discovery cohort repertoire had been produced on one sequencing platform. A later genetic analysis took genome-wide SNP genotypes for about three fifths of the 666 donors and used that subset as a discovery cohort.

Taken from the germline V gene, the CDR1 and CDR2 loops are MNHNS and SASEGT. The CDR3 has 14 amino acids, counting the end cysteine and phenylalanine. Just the 42-base CDR3 DNA is kept, in frame starting at base 1. V loses 8 bases, J loses 3 bases, and the germline ends lie 16 bases apart. Receptor amplification or capture employed the immunoSEQ multiplex PCR assay. For the multiplex PCR, a mixture combining 60 forward primers for TCR Vbeta segments and 13 reverse primers for TCR Jbeta segments was used. A multiplex PCR assay on genomic DNA amplified the CDR3 region of rearranged TCR beta genes. The Illumina HiSeq System was used to sequence the amplified TCR beta libraries as 87-base-pair reads. Processing in the source paper ran as follows. A later analysis tallied roughly 78 million unique TCR beta chains across the 610 or so repertoires, and about 10 million of those chains were shared by two or more donors. To remove PCR and sequencing errors, raw reads were error-corrected and collapsed into unique sequences using a nearest-neighbor algorithm that merged closely related sequences. Alignment of CDR3 sequences to IMGT reference sequences was used to assign V, D and J gene segments. For a sequence to be retained, at least a six-nucleotide match to both a V gene segment and a J gene segment was required. A rearrangement was called productive if the CDR3 had no stop codons and remained in frame with V and J, and every other rearrangement was called non-productive. CDR3 was defined according to IMGT convention as the region running from the second conserved V-encoded cysteine to the conserved J-encoded phenylalanine. Sequences without an unambiguous match to a single V gene segment were excluded from the earlier analysis of approximately 560 of the donors. In an earlier analysis of some 590 of the donors, a V segment was called functional when productive rearrangements were above 56.7%, and segregating when the standard deviation between donors exceeded 5%. To diagnose cytomegalovirus status from the catalog of TCR beta chain sequences, a statistical classification framework was built. V and J gene assignment, in a later analysis, came from comparing TCR nucleotide sequences with IMGT/GENE-DB human TR gene sequences. In a later analysis, CDR3 sequences and most-parsimonious VDJ recombination scenarios were assigned using the TCRdist pipeline. A later analysis defined each TCR beta chain by its CDR3 amino acid sequence plus V-gene family, and excluded reads lacking a unique V-gene family. In a later analysis, 450 to 600 highly shared, low-generation-probability nucleotide sequences were removed to address suspected cross-contamination and a sequencing artifact. In a later analysis, a clonal expansion index was calculated for each public chain from normalized within-repertoire ranks of inferred template counts. Generation probabilities in a later analysis came from a VDJ recombination model fitted to out-of-frame rearrangements, and those results were checked against IGoR. Hypergeometric tests were used in a later analysis to score TCR-TCR, TCR-HLA and TCR-CMV co-occurrence, with a repertoire-size bias correction applied to the TCR pairs. False discovery rates were estimated in a later analysis by permuting HLA or CMV assignments 20 times. A later analysis grouped co-occurring TCRs with DBSCAN, adding TCRdist sequence similarity when clustering within HLA-allele-positive subsets. Repertoires with fewer than 30,000 or more than 120,000 public chains, plus five repertoires with anomalous nucleotide sharing, were excluded from co-occurrence clustering. Sourced from immuneACCESS, this table was stored by TCRdb with only in-frame sequences that have V and J called. A share of the clones is absent; for the studies checked, an unresolved V gene accounts for under half, and the remainder has no known explanation. V and J calls and clone size are given by that table; D and trimming were obtained from the DNA. For this sample the table gives around 97,000 clones, of which roughly 80% were detected only once. The biggest ten clones account for 4% of the sample.

In total, roughly 710 healthy bone marrow donors made up the cohort. At the time of sampling, every cohort member was nominally healthy, though immune exposures that went unrecorded were likely present. The donor tested CMV seropositive, placing the donor among the roughly 300 seropositive members of the cohort. A peripheral blood sample was provided by each donor, and peripheral blood mononuclear cells were used for TCR beta sequencing. The Qiagen DNeasy Blood Extraction Kit was used to extract genomic DNA from the blood cell samples. For this clone: Its antigen has not been determined. No quality values exist for individual bases; no much larger clone is one base distant.

The paper as a whole reports these results and caveats: A few of the identified cytomegalovirus-associated TCR beta chains were confirmed in vitro to be specific for cytomegalovirus antigens. A later genetic analysis reported fewer N-insertions in productive TCRs among donors in an Asian-associated ancestry cluster than the roughly 620-donor mean. A later analysis associated around 16,000 TCR beta sequences with specific HLA alleles at a false discovery rate of 0.05. According to a later analysis, TCR association rates differed among HLA loci, with DRB1 alleles showing the most associated TCRs and HLA-C alleles showing the fewest. In this cohort, only TCR beta chains were sequenced, and detectable features were limited by the absence of alpha or paired-chain data. Because HLA typing was unavailable for some donors at each locus, only the typed subset was used in association tests. Strong co-occurrence of HLA alleles, especially DR and DQ, made assigning TCR associations to individual alleles difficult. In a later analysis, HLA-associated TCR beta chains showed more clonal expansion and lower generation probabilities than non-associated chains that were equally common. A group of highly shared sequence variants was considered likely to be a technical artifact of the sequencing pipeline. In a later analysis, several top co-occurrence clusters were reported to appear linked to parvovirus B19, influenza, CMV and Epstein-Barr virus. Most TCR sequences were seen in very few donors, while some public TCRs were found in many individuals. Because counts were too low, more than 15 rarely observed V segments, including chromosome 9 orphons, were excluded from the earlier analysis of several hundred of the donors. Some IMGT-functional V segments, including TRBV6-2 and TRBV6-3, could not be told apart with the 87-base-pair reads, so those segments were excluded. A later analysis found that most CMV-associated TCR beta chains appeared HLA-restricted, with HLA associations seemingly driven largely by CMV exposure. Immune exposure information for the cohort was limited to CMV serostatus. The study listed 164 TCR beta chains as associated with cytomegalovirus. According to the authors, the approach could potentially be generalized to other disease states and immunological phenotypes. A later genetic analysis associated a missense DCLRE1C variant with V-gene and J-gene trimming of TCR beta chains, and an independent cohort replicated the association. A further reported finding was that TCR beta sequences accurately predicted the HLA-A and HLA-B alleles for most subjects in the first cohort. An earlier analysis of around 500 of the donors showed that most TCR beta V segments appeared in productive rearrangements either about 87% or about 30% of the time, which broadly matched IMGT annotations. Cytomegalovirus status was reported to be diagnosed by the classifier with high specificity and sensitivity in both the original and validation cohorts. Presence/absence analyses assumed roughly uniform sequencing depth across donors, an assumption that may not hold. Correlated functional status among segregating V segments might reflect linkage disequilibrium, but an unknown experimental factor could not be ruled out.

The TCR comes from a man aged 45-65 years in good health and CMV-seropositive. The specimen was PBMCs. The chain employs TRBV6-1 and TRBJ2-5; the D gene is unclear. The CDR3 protein: CASQSSVNKETQYF. The sequence in DNA is TGTGCCAGCCAAAGTTCAGTTAACAAAGAGACCCAGTACTTC.